A selection of T cell receptor beta chains follows, all from one sample in a study of T cell changes during pregnancy in multiple sclerosis. Data came from immunoSEQ multiplex PCR; TCRdb stores just in-frame clones and leaves some out. In the table there are 48,000 or so clones, 88% of which are singletons. This specimen consisted of CD4+ T cells from peripheral blood mononuclear cells, obtained in the second trimester of pregnancy. The receptors originated from a female donor with multiple sclerosis, enrolled in a pregnancy study. CDR3s include the opening cysteine and the closing phenylalanine or tryptophan. The D gene is left open where the match is weak. Size is stated for part of the rows, as once, few or many counts, or as a class when the clone is expanded.

size,D,J,V,DNA,CDR3
NA,NA,TRBJ2-3,TRBV27,TGTGCCAGCAGTTTATATGGCGGGCACACAGATACGCAGTATTTT,CASSLYGGHTDTQYF
NA,NA,TRBJ2-7,TRBV18,TGTGCCAGCTCACGTGTCAGGGAATACGAGCAGTACTTC,CASSRVREYEQYF
NA,TRBD1,TRBJ2-5,TRBV5-1,TGCGCCAGCAGCCCCGGACAGGGGGAGACCCAGTACTTC,CASSPGQGETQYF
NA,NA,TRBJ1-1,TRBV9,TGTGCCAGCAGCGCCCCTGGGGGGGTGCGGACTGAAGCTTTCTTT,CASSAPGGVRTEAFF
few,TRBD1,TRBJ1-1,TRBV2,TGTGCCAGCAGTGGGTGGGACAGGAGGGAAGCTTTCTTT,CASSGWDRREAFF
NA,TRBD1,TRBJ1-2,TRBV23-1,TGCGCCAGCAGTCCGGAGCGGGAGACAGGGATGCCCCTAAACTATGGCTACACCTTC,CASSPERETGMPLNYGYTF
NA,NA,TRBJ1-5,TRBV7-2,TGTGCCAGCAGCTTCCGTCCCGGTGGCAATCAGCCCCAGCATTTT,CASSFRPGGNQPQHF
NA,NA,TRBJ2-3,TRBV5-5,TGTGCCAGCAGCGCGAACCTCCCAGGTGGTACAGATACGCAGTATTTT,CASSANLPGGTDTQYF
NA,NA,TRBJ2-3,TRBV19,TGTGCCAGTAGTAAGAGGTGGGATACGCAGTATTTT,CASSKRWDTQYF
NA,NA,TRBJ2-2,TRBV25-1,TGTGCCAGCAGTGAGAGGAGAGATTATGGGGAGCTGTTTTTT,CASSERRDYGELFF
NA,NA,TRBJ1-4,TRBV9,TGTGCCAGCAGCGTAGGGTTGGGCACTAATGAAAAACTGTTTTTT,CASSVGLGTNEKLFF
once,TRBD2,TRBJ2-3,TRBV4-3,TGCGCCAGCAGCCAAGACGGGGGGACAGATACGCAGTATTTT,CASSQDGGTDTQYF
NA,TRBD2,TRBJ2-7,TRBV11-3,TGTGCCAGCAGCTTTAGCGGGAGAAGTGAGCAGTACTTC,CASSFSGRSEQYF
NA,TRBD1,TRBJ2-2,TRBV9,TGTGCCAGCAGCTCCACCGGGACAGCTGGGTCCGGGGAGCTGTTTTTT,CASSSTGTAGSGELFF
NA,TRBD1,TRBJ1-4,TRBV7-9,TGTGCCAGCACCCCAGGGGGTAATGAAAAACTGTTTTTT,CASTPGGNEKLFF
NA,NA,TRBJ1-1,TRBV18,TGTGCCAGCTCACTCCAGGTCGACACTGAAGCTTTCTTT,CASSLQVDTEAFF
NA,TRBD2,TRBJ2-1,TRBV7-7,TGTGCCAGCAGCCTGGGACTAGCATTCTACAATGAGCAGTTCTTC,CASSLGLAFYNEQFF
NA,NA,TRBJ2-3,TRBV5-1,TGCGCCAGCAGCTCGCCAATGGGCGCAGATACGCAGTATTTT,CASSSPMGADTQYF
NA,TRBD1,TRBJ1-1,TRBV9,TGTGCCAGCAGCGTAGTCGGGACAGGGGGTTGGGATGAAGCTTTCTTT,CASSVVGTGGWDEAFF
once,NA,TRBJ1-1,TRBV6-5,TGTGCCAGCACCAAAAGAGGGTCTGAAGCTTTCTTT,CASTKRGSEAFF
NA,NA,TRBJ1-5,TRBV12-5,TGTGCTAGTGGTTCGAGCAATCAGCCCCAGCATTTT,CASGSSNQPQHF
NA,TRBD2,TRBJ2-3,TRBV2,TGTGCCAGCAGTGGGACTAGCGGCGGCACAGATACGCAGTATTTT,CASSGTSGGTDTQYF
NA,TRBD1,TRBJ1-3,TRBV18,TGTGCCAGCTCACCCCCGACAGGGGACACTGGAAACACCATATATTTT,CASSPPTGDTGNTIYF
NA,TRBD2,TRBJ2-5,TRBV9,TGTGCCAGCAGCGTAGCTGCGGGGGGGAAGCAGGAGACCCAGTACTTC,CASSVAAGGKQETQYF
once,TRBD1,TRBJ1-3,TRBV4-2,TGTGCCAGCAGCCTTCTCTCGACAGGGGTTTTCACGTCCGGAAACACCATATATTTT,CASSLLSTGVFTSGNTIYF
NA,NA,TRBJ1-1,TRBV5-1,TGCGCCAGCAGCGTGTCGGGGGTAGAGACTGAAGCTTTCTTT,CASSVSGVETEAFF
NA,TRBD1,TRBJ2-7,TRBV5-1,TGCGCCAGCAGCTTCACAGGGGAGTCCTACGAGCAGTACTTC,CASSFTGESYEQYF
NA,NA,TRBJ1-5,TRBV2,TGTGCCAGCAGTGATGTGGCAGCTAGTGGCCAGCCCCAGCATTTT,CASSDVAASGQPQHF
once,NA,TRBJ1-1,TRBV5-4,TGTGCCAGCAGCTTGGTGGGGGGTCCTGAAGCTTTCTTT,CASSLVGGPEAFF
few,NA,TRBJ1-1,TRBV5-4,TGTGCCAGCAGCCAGGGAAACAAAAAAGCTGAAGCTTTCTTT,CASSQGNKKAEAFF
NA,NA,TRBJ1-1,TRBV28,TGTGCCAGCAGTTTTGCGAGGGGGACTGAAGCTTTCTTT,CASSFARGTEAFF
once,TRBD2,TRBJ2-1,TRBV27,TGTGCCAGCAGTTTATCCGCGGGAGGCTCCTACAATGAGCAGTTCTTC,CASSLSAGGSYNEQFF
NA,TRBD2,TRBJ2-7,TRBV7-2,TGTGCCAGCAGCATCGGACGGATTGGACTAGCGGGAGTTTACGAGCAGTACTTC,CASSIGRIGLAGVYEQYF
NA,NA,TRBJ1-1,TRBV10-3,TGTGCCATCAGTGAGTCTAATGGCAGGGGCGCACTCGGAGCTTTCTTT,CAISESNGRGALGAFF
NA,TRBD1,TRBJ2-2,TRBV11-3,TGTGCCAGCAGCTTCGGGACAGCGAACACCGGGGAGCTGTTTTTT,CASSFGTANTGELFF
NA,NA,TRBJ2-1,TRBV5-1,TGCGCCAGCAGCCCAAGGACAGCCTCGGGAGAGCAGTTCTTC,CASSPRTASGEQFF
NA,NA,TRBJ2-5,TRBV18,TGTGCCAGCTCACTAGGGGGACAAGAGACCCAGTACTTC,CASSLGGQETQYF
NA,NA,TRBJ1-2,TRBV6-5,TGTGCCAGCAGTTATCAGGGTGGCTACACCTTC,CASSYQGGYTF
NA,TRBD2,TRBJ2-7,TRBV28,TGTGCCAGCAGACTCTACTCGGGAGGGTCTTACGAGCAGTACTTC,CASRLYSGGSYEQYF
NA,NA,TRBJ1-1,TRBV9,TGTGCCAGCAGCGGAGACGCGGCGGCTGAAGCTTTCTTT,CASSGDAAAEAFF
NA,NA,TRBJ1-5,TRBV6-1,TGTGCCAGCAGTGGGGTGAAGGGGTACCATAGCAATCAGCCCCAGCATTTT,CASSGVKGYHSNQPQHF
NA,TRBD2,TRBJ2-1,TRBV6-1,TGTGCCAGCAGTGGACGGACTAGCGGGAGCAATGAGCAGTTCTTC,CASSGRTSGSNEQFF
NA,NA,TRBJ1-1,TRBV11-2,TGTGCCAGCAGCCTGAGGGTGAACACTGAAGCTTTCTTT,CASSLRVNTEAFF
NA,TRBD1,TRBJ2-1,TRBV11-2,TGTGCCAGCAGCTCCGGTCAGGGGGTTTTCGATGAGCAGTTCTTC,CASSSGQGVFDEQFF
NA,TRBD1,TRBJ1-4,TRBV27,TGTGCCAGCAGGGGGACAGGGCGGGGGGAAAAACTGTTTTTT,CASRGTGRGEKLFF
NA,TRBD1,TRBJ2-5,TRBV5-8,TGTGCCAGCAGAGTAGGGACAGCCTCACAAGAGACCCAGTACTTC,CASRVGTASQETQYF